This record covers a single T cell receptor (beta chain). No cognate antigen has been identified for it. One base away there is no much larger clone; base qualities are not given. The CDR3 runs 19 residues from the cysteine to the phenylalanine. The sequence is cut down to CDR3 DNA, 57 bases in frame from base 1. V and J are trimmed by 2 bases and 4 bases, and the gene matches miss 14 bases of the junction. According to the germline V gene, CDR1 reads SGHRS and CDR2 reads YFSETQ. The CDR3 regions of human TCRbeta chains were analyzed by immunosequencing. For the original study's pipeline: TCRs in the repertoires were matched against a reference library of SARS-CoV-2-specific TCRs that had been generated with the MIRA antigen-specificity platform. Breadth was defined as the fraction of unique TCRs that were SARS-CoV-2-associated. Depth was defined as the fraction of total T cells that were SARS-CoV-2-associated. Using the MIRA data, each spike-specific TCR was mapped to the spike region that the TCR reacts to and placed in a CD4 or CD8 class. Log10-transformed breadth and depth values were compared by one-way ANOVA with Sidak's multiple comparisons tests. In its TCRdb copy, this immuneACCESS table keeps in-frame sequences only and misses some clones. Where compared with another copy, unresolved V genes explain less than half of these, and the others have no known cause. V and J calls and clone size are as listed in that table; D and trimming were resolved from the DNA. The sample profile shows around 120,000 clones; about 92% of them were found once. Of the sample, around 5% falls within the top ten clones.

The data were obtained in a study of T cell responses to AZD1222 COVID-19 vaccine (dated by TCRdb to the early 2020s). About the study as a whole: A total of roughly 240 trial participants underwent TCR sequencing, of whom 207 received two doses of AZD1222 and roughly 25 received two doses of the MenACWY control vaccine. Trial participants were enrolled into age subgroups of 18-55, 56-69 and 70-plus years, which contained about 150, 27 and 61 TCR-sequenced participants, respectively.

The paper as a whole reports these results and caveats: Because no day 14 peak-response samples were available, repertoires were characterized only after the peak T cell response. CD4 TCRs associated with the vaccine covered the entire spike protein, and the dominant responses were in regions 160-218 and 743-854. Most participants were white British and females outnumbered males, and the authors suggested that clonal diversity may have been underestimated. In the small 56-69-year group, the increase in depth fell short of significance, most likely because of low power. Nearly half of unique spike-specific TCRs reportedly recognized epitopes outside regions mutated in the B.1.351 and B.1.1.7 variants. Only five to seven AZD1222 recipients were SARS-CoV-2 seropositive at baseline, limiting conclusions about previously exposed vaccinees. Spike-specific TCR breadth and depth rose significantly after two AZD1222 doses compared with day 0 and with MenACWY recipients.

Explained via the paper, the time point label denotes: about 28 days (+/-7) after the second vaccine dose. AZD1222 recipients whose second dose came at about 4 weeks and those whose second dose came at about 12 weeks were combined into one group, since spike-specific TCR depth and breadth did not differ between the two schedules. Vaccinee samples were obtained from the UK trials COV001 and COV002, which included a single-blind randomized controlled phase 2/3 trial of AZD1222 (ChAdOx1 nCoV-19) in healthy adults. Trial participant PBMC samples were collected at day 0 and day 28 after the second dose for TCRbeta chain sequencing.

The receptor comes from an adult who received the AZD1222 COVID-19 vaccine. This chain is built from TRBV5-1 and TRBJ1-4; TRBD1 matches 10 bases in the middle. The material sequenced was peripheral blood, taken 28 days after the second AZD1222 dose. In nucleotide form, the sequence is TGCGCCAGCAGCTTACAACCGGGACAGGGGTTTAGTGGTAATGAAAAACTGTTTTTT. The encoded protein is CASSLQPGQGFSGNEKLFF.